This entry is about one TCR beta chain. Method: immunoSEQ multiplex PCR; TCRdb's copy keeps in-frame clones and lacks some. This repertoire shows more than 2 million clones, about 94% found once; its top ten account for 1% to 1.3%. This sample is part of a study of shared clonotypes between healthy human individuals. The naive CD8 population came from CD45RO-negative cells selected for CCR7, without terminally differentiated effector memory CD45RA+ cells. All donors were healthy HIV-negative adults lacking recent acute infections or vaccinations. Trimming left V 7 bases short and J 6 bases short, with 19 bases between. The germline gives CDR1 MNHNS, CDR2 SASEGT. This CDR3 is built from 15 residues.

The receptor comes from a man aged 18-30 years in good health. The rearrangement uses TRBV6-1 and TRBJ2-4; either TRBD1 or TRBD2 may fit D (5 bases each). Sequenced material: naive CD8+ T cells sorted from blood. CDR3 loop: CASTGTGRAGNIQYF. CDR3 sequence (DNA): TGTGCCAGCACTGGCACAGGCCGGGCGGGAAACATTCAGTACTTC.